What follows are 28 T cell receptor beta chains derived from one specimen sequenced in a study of long-term antiretroviral therapy in people with HIV. A v3.0 immunoSEQ assay was performed at survey level. TCRdb keeps only in-frame clones here, not all; method: immunoSEQ multiplex PCR. The data hold approximately 16,000 clones, with around 80% observed a single time. This sample comprised unsorted PBMCs, obtained 2.1 years after starting antiretroviral therapy. These receptors all stem from a man in his forties with HIV.

The chain is built from TRBV7-9 and TRBJ1-1; perhaps TRBD1 as D (6 bases). The CDR3 loop spans 15 amino acids. V lost 1 base, J lost 1 base, and 10 bases lay in between. Germline CDR1 SEHNR, CDR2 FQNEAQ (reference sequence). DNA of the CDR3: TGTGCCAGCAGCTTAGGACTACAGGGGAACACTGAAGCTTTCTTT. Translation gives CASSLGLQGNTEAFF.

This clone qualifies as medium-sized (0.01 to 0.1%). The rearrangement uses TRBV4-1 and TRBJ2-7; D is perhaps TRBD1 (6 bases). Germline-derived CDR1 and CDR2 are MGHRA and YSYEKL. The CDR3 is 18 amino acids. V was pared by 3 bases and J by 4 bases, with 25 bases between. CDR3 bases: TGCGCCAGCAGCCATCCCTCGATCGGGACAACGGTGGTTTACGAGCAGTACTTC. Amino acid sequence: CASSHPSIGTTVVYEQYF.

This chain connects TRBV6-6 to TRBJ2-5; 10 bases fit TRBD1. The germline gives CDR1 MNHNY, CDR2 SVGAGI (reference sequence). The CDR3 is 15 amino acids. J lost 5 bases, V lost 4 bases, and 7 bases had no gene match. The CDR3 is CASSSGTGVRETQYF. DNA for the CDR3: TGTGCCAGCAGTTCCGGGACAGGGGTACGGGAGACCCAGTACTTC.

V gene TRBV6-5 combines with J gene TRBJ1-1; D not resolved. The CDR3 covers 13 residues. Germline CDR1 is MNHEY and CDR2 is SVGAGI. V dropped 0 bases and J dropped 3 bases, with 5 bases sitting between them. The CDR3 bases are TGTGCCAGCAGTTACTCCCTGTACACTGAAGCTTTCTTT. Protein product: CASSYSLYTEAFF.

This sequence joins TRBV18 and TRBJ1-2; D gene uncertain. CDR3 length: 13 amino acids. Germline CDR1 is KGHSH and CDR2 is LQKENI. The germline V and J ends were trimmed by 5 bases and 0 bases, with 7 bases remaining between them. The CDR3 DNA sequence: TGTGCCAGCTCAGAAGTTGCTAACTATGGCTACACCTTC. Protein sequence: CASSEVANYGYTF.

The chain links TRBV5-6 to TRBJ1-2; D remains ambiguous. Germline loops: CDR1 SGHDT, CDR2 YYEEEE. Trimming cost V 1 base and J 3 bases, with 10 bases left between them. This CDR3 has 14 amino acids. The CDR3 here is CASSLPGKDYGYTF. As DNA, the CDR3 is TGTGCCAGCAGCTTGCCCGGAAAAGACTATGGCTACACCTTC.

This clone was detected a few times. The V and J genes are TRBV18 and TRBJ2-7; D gene ambiguous. Germline V gene sequence: CDR1 KGHSH, CDR2 LQKENI. Trimming took off 0 bases at V and 0 bases at J, with 3 bases between the two ends. The CDR3 length is 13 residues. CDR3 coding DNA: TGTGCCAGCTCACCACCGGACTCCTACGAGCAGTACTTC. Its translation: CASSPPDSYEQYF.

CDR3 sequence reads: CASILNTEAFF. The CDR3 coding sequence is TGTGCCAGCATTCTGAACACTGAAGCTTTCTTT. The V call is TRBV2, the J call TRBJ1-1; no firm D call. Germline CDR1 and CDR2: SNHLY and FYNNEI. This CDR3 contains 11 residues. Trimming left V 7 bases short and J 0 bases short, with 3 bases between.

V usage is TRBV7-9 and J usage is TRBJ2-2; D tentatively reads TRBD1 or TRBD2 (5 bases each). The germline V gene has CDR1 SEHNR and CDR2 FQNEAQ (reference sequence). The CDR3 extends over 12 amino acids. Trimming took off 8 bases at V and 5 bases at J, with 9 bases between the two ends. The CDR3 loop reads CASGGETGELFF. As DNA, the CDR3 is TGTGCCAGCGGGGGAGAGACCGGGGAGCTGTTTTTT.

The chain joins TRBV10-3 to TRBJ2-2; TRBD1 agrees at 8 bases. The germline gives CDR1 ENHRY, CDR2 SYGVKD. CDR3 length equals 15 residues. V gave up 7 bases and J gave up 1 base; unmatched junction bases: 5. The DNA of the CDR3 is TGTGCCATCACCGACAGGGGTTTGAACACCGGGGAGCTGTTTTTT. Its protein product is CAITDRGLNTGELFF.

The chain uses TRBV7-2 and TRBJ2-2, with D maybe TRBD1 (6 bases). The CDR3 runs to 18 residues. CDR1 and CDR2 from the germline V gene are SGHTA and FQGNSA. V gave up 2 bases and J gave up 0 bases, with 16 bases separating them. As DNA, the CDR3 is TGTGCCAGCAGCTTACAGATTGCAGGGGCCGCGAACACCGGGGAGCTGTTTTTT. Amino acid sequence: CASSLQIAGAANTGELFF.

The table lists this clone with a count of one. Here the CDR3 reads CASSLSTGDEQYF. The CDR3 DNA sequence: TGCGCCAGCAGCTTGTCAACAGGAGACGAGCAGTACTTC. The chain has TRBV5-1 and TRBJ2-5, with a tentative D call TRBD1 (5 bases). The J call may be mistaken, given a closer DNA end match to TRBJ2-7. Germline assignment: CDR1 SGHRS and CDR2 YFSETQ. The CDR3 loop spans 13 amino acids.

The chain is built from TRBV5-1 and TRBJ1-4; TRBD1 matches at 8 bases. CDR1 and CDR2 from the germline V gene are SGHRS and YFSETQ. The CDR3 contains 18 residues. V was pared by 4 bases and J by 0 bases, with 11 bases of the junction left unmatched. CDR3 nucleotide sequence: TGCGCCAGCAGCCCCGGACAGGGCCTGATTGCAACTAATGAAAAACTGTTTTTT. It codes for CASSPGQGLIATNEKLFF.

The chain recombines TRBV6-5 with TRBJ2-7; D is undetermined. Trimming shortened V by 8 bases and J by 3 bases, and 11 bases separated the two germline ends. Germline-derived CDR1 and CDR2 are MNHEY and SVGAGI. The CDR3 is made up of 12 amino acids. CDR3 DNA sequence: TGTGCCAGCGGAACTTCGATCTACGAGCAGTACTTC. Translation gives CASGTSIYEQYF.

This clone was seen a handful of times. The chain carries TRBV7-9 and TRBJ1-2; D possibly corresponds to TRBD1 (6 bases). There are 11 residues in the CDR3. Looked up from germline, CDR1 is SEHNR and CDR2 is FQNEAQ (reference sequence). V was trimmed by 6 bases and J by 6 bases, leaving 8 bases between them. The DNA of the CDR3 is TGTGCCAGCAGATCAGGGGATGGCTACACCTTC. It translates to CASRSGDGYTF.

V gene TRBV4-1 combines with J gene TRBJ2-3, with D unclear. V was clipped by 0 bases and J by 3 bases, with 13 bases between them. CDR3 length: 16 amino acids. Germline V CDR1 and CDR2: MGHRA, YSYEKL. The CDR3 region is CASSQDRGGGTDTQYF. The CDR3 DNA is TGCGCCAGCAGCCAAGATCGAGGCGGTGGAACAGATACGCAGTATTTT.

This clone was recorded only once. V usage is TRBV7-9 and J usage is TRBJ2-7; D might be TRBD1 (6 bases). The CDR3 runs to 15 residues. Trimming took off 4 bases at V and 3 bases at J, with 16 bases between the two ends. The germline V gene has CDR1 SEHNR and CDR2 FQNEAQ (reference sequence). The CDR3 DNA sequence: TGTGCCAGCAGCTCCGGACAGCATAATGTCTACGAGCAGTACTTC. Translation: CASSSGQHNVYEQYF.

This clone occurred once. The chain employs TRBV13 and TRBJ2-5, with TRBD2 as a possible D gene (5 bases). CDR1 is PRHDT, CDR2 FYEKMQ, per germline (reference sequence). CDR3 length equals 15 residues. The V end was cut by 1 base, the J end by 5 bases, with 14 bases between. DNA of the CDR3: TGTGCCAGCAGCTTAGCATCGGGGTACGGGGAGACCCAGTACTTC. Protein sequence: CASSLASGYGETQYF.

This clone showed up just once. The chain recombines TRBV27 with TRBJ2-5, with 8 bases lining up with TRBD2. This CDR3 contains 15 residues. The V gene end was trimmed by 5 bases and the J gene end by 3 bases; junction bases not matched to a gene: 8. CDR1 and CDR2 (germline): MNHEY, SMNVEV (reference sequence). The CDR3 loop is CASSLIAGKKETQYF. The CDR3 coding sequence is TGTGCCAGCAGTCTAATAGCGGGGAAGAAAGAGACCCAGTACTTC.

The V and J genes are TRBV27 and TRBJ1-1, with D perhaps matching TRBD1 (6 bases). CDR3 length equals 13 residues. In germline, CDR1 is MNHEY, CDR2 SMNVEV (reference sequence). Trimming shortened V by 5 bases and J by 8 bases, and 15 bases separated the two germline ends. CDR3 sequence reads: CASSGDTTIEAFF. The CDR3 coding sequence is TGTGCCAGCAGTGGGGACACCACAATCGAAGCTTTCTTT.

This clone is a singleton in its sample. This chain links TRBV10-1 with TRBJ1-5, with a weak D call TRBD1 (6 bases). Trimming removed 7 bases from V and 3 bases from J, with 19 bases in between. The CDR3 length is 16 residues. CDR1 and CDR2 from the germline V gene are WNHNN and SYGVQD (reference sequence). CDR3 loop: CASNVRRTESNQPQHF. The CDR3 region has the DNA TGCGCCAGCAACGTCCGTAGGACAGAATCCAATCAGCCCCAGCATTTT.

The V call is TRBV6-1, the J call TRBJ1-2; 7 bases agree with TRBD1. Germline CDR1 reads MNHNS; CDR2 reads SASEGT. V lost 1 base and J lost 0; bases outside the gene matches: 8. CDR3 length: 17 residues. Here the CDR3 reads CASSEVAGGRSNYGYTF. The CDR3 nucleotides read TGTGCCAGCAGTGAAGTGGCAGGGGGGAGATCTAACTATGGCTACACCTTC.

V is TRBV29-1 and J is TRBJ2-7, with no clear D. V was cut by 5 bases and J by 1 base, with 6 bases left in between. Germline-derived CDR1 and CDR2 are SQVTM and ANQGSEA. The CDR3 runs 11 residues. CDR3 coding DNA: TGCAGCGTTTCCGGATCCTACGAGCAGTACTTC. Its protein product is CSVSGSYEQYF.

V usage is TRBV4-1 and J usage is TRBJ2-7, with D unresolved. The CDR3 sequence is 17 residues long. CDR1 is MGHRA, CDR2 YSYEKL, per germline. With 1 base removed from V and 2 bases from J, the gap between germline ends came to 18 bases. CDR3 in DNA: TGCGCCAGCAGCCAAGGGAAACCCATAGACCCAACCTACGAGCAGTACTTC. It codes for CASSQGKPIDPTYEQYF.

This chain joins TRBV2 and TRBJ2-3, with TRBD1 as a possible D gene (6 bases). Germline lookup yields CDR1 SNHLY and CDR2 FYNNEI. The CDR3 is made up of 14 amino acids. Trimming took off 5 bases at V and 0 bases at J, with 9 bases between the two ends. The CDR3 protein is CASSQGISTDTQYF. The CDR3 DNA is TGTGCCAGCAGTCAGGGGATTAGCACAGATACGCAGTATTTT.

The J gene is TRBJ2-7, the V gene TRBV2, with TRBD1 matching over 8 bases. This CDR3 spans 14 amino acids. Losses at the gene ends were 8 bases for V and 0 bases for J; bases not matched to a gene: 6. Germline CDR1 SNHLY, CDR2 FYNNEI. DNA of the CDR3: TGTGCCAGCGAGACAGGGGCCAACTCCTACGAGCAGTACTTC. Its translation is CASETGANSYEQYF.

This clone was detected a few times. The gene calls are TRBV11-2 and TRBJ2-4, with a weak D call TRBD2 (7 bases). Germline V gene sequence: CDR1 SGHAT, CDR2 FQNNGV. Trimming took 5 bases from V and 1 from J, leaving 21 bases between them. This CDR3 is 18 amino acids long. The CDR3 region is CASSPPGGPALAKNIQYF. The CDR3 DNA sequence: TGTGCCAGCAGCCCCCCCGGGGGGCCAGCTCTGGCCAAAAACATTCAGTACTTC.

The rearrangement joins TRBV7-2 to TRBJ1-3; 8 bases are shared with TRBD1. CDR1 and CDR2 (germline): SGHTA, FQGNSA. The CDR3 length is 16 residues. V shed 2 bases and J 5 bases; nucleotides not matched to a gene: 8. The CDR3: CASSLHDRGFRNTIYF. CDR3 in DNA: TGTGCCAGCAGCTTACACGACAGGGGTTTTCGAAACACCATATATTTT.